This T cell receptor beta chain was recovered during a study of blood T cell repertoires in COVID-19. Study in general: Sites in the United States, Italy and Spain provided acute and convalescent COVID-19 samples. T cells, B-cell-depleted T cells, or PBMCs supplied cDNA or gDNA.

The CDR3 is 13 amino acids. Looked up from germline, CDR1 is LGHDT and CDR2 is YNNKEL (reference sequence). The V and J ends lost 3 bases and 9 bases, in that order; junction bases with no gene match: 7. In the study's own analysis: Counts of nucleated cells, estimated from reference gene primer amplification, were obtained. The method was immunoSEQ multiplex PCR; TCRdb's version includes in-frame clones alone and lacks a portion of them. The D gene and trimming were derived from the DNA, and the V and J assignments and clone size from that table. The sample contains about 140,000 clones, 85% to 90% of which appear only once.

The TCR was taken from a woman in her thirties or forties with acute or convalescent COVID-19. Sequenced: peripheral blood. V gene TRBV3-1 (or the pseudogene TRBV3-2) combines with J gene TRBJ1-2; 7 bases are a match to TRBD1. CDR3 DNA: TGTGCCAGCAGCCAGGACAGGCGGGCGAGCTACACCTTC. This gives the protein CASSQDRRASYTF.